The 14 T cell receptor beta chains below were found in one sample sequenced in a study of T cells after yellow fever vaccination. TCRdb passed the 5' RACE reads through MiXCR, listing each CDR3 protein once. The sample lists 450,000 to 600,000 distinct CDR3 sequences; about a sixth were seen once. Source: PBMCs, taken about 5 days after the first yellow fever vaccination. These TCRs come from a man between 18 and 29 years old who received the YFV17D yellow fever vaccine.

The CDR3 loop is CASSLYSGEYGYTF. DNA of the CDR3: TGTGCCAGCAGCTTATACTCGGGAGAATATGGCTACACCTTC. This chain uses TRBV7-2 with TRBJ1-2; D is ambiguous. The CDR3 covers 14 residues. The germline CDR1 and CDR2 sequences are SGHTA and FQGNSA. Trimming pared 2 bases from V and 5 bases from J, leaving 12 bases between.

CDR3 in DNA: TGTGCTAGTGGTGACTCGGTTCGGGTTCGGAACACTGAAGCTTTCTTT. Translated, it gives CASGDSVRVRNTEAFF. The chain has TRBV12-5 and TRBJ1-1; the D is unclear. The CDR3 loop spans 16 amino acids. Germline V gene data show CDR1 as LGHNT and CDR2 as FRNRAP. V was shortened by 5 bases and J by 1 base, with 17 bases between the two germline ends.

The rearrangement uses TRBV4-3 and TRBJ2-3, with D possibly being TRBD1 (6 bases). Trimming stripped 4 bases from V and 0 bases from J, with 20 bases between. Germline V gene sequence: CDR1 LGHNA, CDR2 YSLEER. The CDR3 runs 18 residues. The CDR3 reads CASSLTRTWTESTDTQYF. CDR3 DNA sequence: TGCGCCAGCAGCCTCACTCGAACTTGGACAGAGAGCACAGATACGCAGTATTTT.

The chain couples TRBV4-3 to TRBJ2-1; weak D call: TRBD1 (6 bases). CDR3 length: 17 amino acids. Trimming cost V 3 bases and J 2 bases, with 17 bases left between them. CDR1 LGHNA and CDR2 YSLEER come from the germline V gene. The CDR3 loop is CASSQASDRPAYNEQFF. The CDR3 DNA sequence: TGCGCCAGCAGCCAGGCCTCCGACAGGCCAGCCTACAATGAGCAGTTCTTC.

This clonotype occurred once. The genes are TRBV20-1 and TRBJ1-1; weak D call: TRBD1 (5 bases). Looked up from germline, CDR1 is DFQATT and CDR2 is SNEGSKA (reference sequence). V gave up 7 bases and J gave up 0 bases, with 18 bases separating them. This CDR3 spans 15 amino acids. The CDR3 DNA reads TGCAGTGTTAAGGGAACAGGAGGTATGAACACTGAAGCTTTCTTT. Its translation: CSVKGTGGMNTEAFF.

V gene TRBV6-2 or TRBV6-3 combines with J gene TRBJ1-2; 7 nucleotides agree with TRBD1. Trimming took 5 bases from V and 6 from J; bases not matched to a gene: 9. This CDR3 has 14 amino acids. Germline CDR1 is MNHEY and CDR2 is SVGEGT. The CDR3 nucleotides read TGTGCCAGCAGTCACCGACAGGGATTCAATGGCTACACCTTC. This encodes CASSHRQGFNGYTF.

The CDR3 nucleotides are TGTGCCAGCACCGACGTGGGCGGGGAAGGCTACACCTTC. Protein sequence: CASTDVGGEGYTF. This sequence joins TRBV7-2 and TRBJ1-2; D unclear. The CDR3 totals 13 residues. Germline loops: CDR1 SGHTA, CDR2 FQGNSA. Trimming took 7 bases from V and 8 from J, leaving 17 bases between them.

The V and J genes are TRBV5-1 and TRBJ1-1; weak D call: TRBD1 (5 bases). Trimming left V 7 bases short and J 3 bases short, with 16 bases between. Looked up from germline, CDR1 is SGHRS and CDR2 is YFSETQ. This CDR3 has 14 amino acids. In DNA, the CDR3 is TGCGCCAGCGGCGTGGGGCTAAGGGACACTGAAGCTTTCTTT. As protein: CASGVGLRDTEAFF.

This clonotype appeared a few times. The rearrangement uses TRBV10-3 and TRBJ1-2; unclear D gene. The length of the CDR3 is 15 residues. Trimming cost V 0 bases and J 2 bases, with 10 bases left between them. Germline V gene sequence: CDR1 ENHRY, CDR2 SYGVKD. The CDR3 DNA is TGTGCCATCAGTGAGTCGTCCTACGTAAACTATGGCTACACCTTC. Translated: CAISESSYVNYGYTF.

Only a few counts were recorded for this clonotype. This chain uses TRBV7-9 with TRBJ2-5, with unresolved D. The germline V and J ends were trimmed by 5 bases and 7 bases, with 8 bases remaining between them. The CDR3 runs 11 residues. The germline gives CDR1 SEHNR, CDR2 FQNEAQ (reference sequence). DNA of the CDR3: TGTGCCAGCAGCCGCCCGGGGACCCAGTACTTC. This gives the protein CASSRPGTQYF.

V gene TRBV10-3 combines with J gene TRBJ2-2; D might be TRBD1 (5 bases). CDR1 is ENHRY, CDR2 SYGVKD, per germline. The CDR3 is 14 residues long. Trimming left V 2 bases short and J 5 bases short, with 9 bases between. Written as DNA, the CDR3 is TGTGCCATCAGTGAGCCAGGGTGGACCGGGGAGCTGTTTTTT. Amino acids: CAISEPGWTGELFF.

This chain uses TRBV7-2 with TRBJ1-6; 7 nucleotides agree with TRBD1. Trimming removed 5 bases from V and 10 bases from J; junction bases left unmatched: 11. The CDR3 length is 15 residues. In germline, CDR1 is SGHTA, CDR2 FQGNSA. CDR3 residues: CASSPGTAGGSPLHF. DNA of the CDR3: TGTGCCAGCAGCCCCGGGACAGCTGGCGGCTCACCCCTCCACTTT.

CDR3 amino acids: CASSTRDGGGNQPQHF. Written as DNA, the CDR3 is TGCGCCAGCAGCACCCGGGACGGTGGCGGCAATCAGCCCCAGCATTTT. The chain carries TRBV4-1 and TRBJ1-5; tentatively, D is TRBD1 (5 bases). V lost 5 bases, J lost 2 bases, and 16 bases lay in between. Looked up from germline, CDR1 is MGHRA and CDR2 is YSYEKL. The CDR3 is 16 amino acids.

This clonotype was counted between two and nine times. The V call is TRBV28, the J call TRBJ1-1; D unresolved. V was shortened by 1 base and J by 0 bases, with 12 bases between the two germline ends. The CDR3 length is 16 residues. Germline CDR1 MDHEN, CDR2 SYDVKM. DNA for the CDR3: TGTGCCAGCAGTTTATACGGGCGGCGGATGAACACTGAAGCTTTCTTT. Its protein is CASSLYGRRMNTEAFF.